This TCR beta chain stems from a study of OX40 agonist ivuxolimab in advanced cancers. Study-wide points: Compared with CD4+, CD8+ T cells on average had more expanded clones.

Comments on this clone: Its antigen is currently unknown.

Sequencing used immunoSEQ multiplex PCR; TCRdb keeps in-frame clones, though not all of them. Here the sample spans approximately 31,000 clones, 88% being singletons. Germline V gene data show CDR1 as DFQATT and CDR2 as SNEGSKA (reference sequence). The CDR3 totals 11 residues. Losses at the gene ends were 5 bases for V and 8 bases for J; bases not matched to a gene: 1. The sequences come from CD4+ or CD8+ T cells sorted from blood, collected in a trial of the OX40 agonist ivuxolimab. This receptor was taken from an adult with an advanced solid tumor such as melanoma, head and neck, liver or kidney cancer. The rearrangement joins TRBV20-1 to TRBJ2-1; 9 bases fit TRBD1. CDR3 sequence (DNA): TGCAGTGCTGGACAGGGGCATGAGCAGTTCTTC. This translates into CSAGQGHEQFF.